The present entry profiles one TCR beta chain with its context. As yet, its antigen is unknown. TCRdb ran MiXCR on the 5' RACE reads and lists one entry per CDR3 protein. In the table there are some 400,000 distinct CDR3 sequences, under 25% of which are singletons. The source of the sample is a study of CD8 T cells in ankylosing spondylitis. The germline gives CDR1 SGHVS, CDR2 FNYEAQ. After removal of 2 bases from V and 2 bases from J, the junction contained 4 bases not matched to a gene. This CDR3 is built from 16 residues. The study, taken as a whole, reports: What seemed typical of ankylosing spondylitis blood was a TCR beta motif built from several highly homologous variants. Disease-linked clones bore a CD8+ phenotype, appearing relatively rarely in peripheral blood. Reported data indicate significant enrichment of disease-linked clones within matched ankylosing spondylitis synovial fluid.

The sequence derives from a male donor with ankylosing spondylitis. Input material: blood, either unsorted or a sorted T cell fraction (not recorded which). The chain joins TRBV7-6 to TRBJ2-3, with 10 bases fitting TRBD2. The CDR3 DNA follows: TGTGCCAGCAGCTTACGGACTAGCGGATCCACAGATACGCAGTATTTT. This translates into CASSLRTSGSTDTQYF.